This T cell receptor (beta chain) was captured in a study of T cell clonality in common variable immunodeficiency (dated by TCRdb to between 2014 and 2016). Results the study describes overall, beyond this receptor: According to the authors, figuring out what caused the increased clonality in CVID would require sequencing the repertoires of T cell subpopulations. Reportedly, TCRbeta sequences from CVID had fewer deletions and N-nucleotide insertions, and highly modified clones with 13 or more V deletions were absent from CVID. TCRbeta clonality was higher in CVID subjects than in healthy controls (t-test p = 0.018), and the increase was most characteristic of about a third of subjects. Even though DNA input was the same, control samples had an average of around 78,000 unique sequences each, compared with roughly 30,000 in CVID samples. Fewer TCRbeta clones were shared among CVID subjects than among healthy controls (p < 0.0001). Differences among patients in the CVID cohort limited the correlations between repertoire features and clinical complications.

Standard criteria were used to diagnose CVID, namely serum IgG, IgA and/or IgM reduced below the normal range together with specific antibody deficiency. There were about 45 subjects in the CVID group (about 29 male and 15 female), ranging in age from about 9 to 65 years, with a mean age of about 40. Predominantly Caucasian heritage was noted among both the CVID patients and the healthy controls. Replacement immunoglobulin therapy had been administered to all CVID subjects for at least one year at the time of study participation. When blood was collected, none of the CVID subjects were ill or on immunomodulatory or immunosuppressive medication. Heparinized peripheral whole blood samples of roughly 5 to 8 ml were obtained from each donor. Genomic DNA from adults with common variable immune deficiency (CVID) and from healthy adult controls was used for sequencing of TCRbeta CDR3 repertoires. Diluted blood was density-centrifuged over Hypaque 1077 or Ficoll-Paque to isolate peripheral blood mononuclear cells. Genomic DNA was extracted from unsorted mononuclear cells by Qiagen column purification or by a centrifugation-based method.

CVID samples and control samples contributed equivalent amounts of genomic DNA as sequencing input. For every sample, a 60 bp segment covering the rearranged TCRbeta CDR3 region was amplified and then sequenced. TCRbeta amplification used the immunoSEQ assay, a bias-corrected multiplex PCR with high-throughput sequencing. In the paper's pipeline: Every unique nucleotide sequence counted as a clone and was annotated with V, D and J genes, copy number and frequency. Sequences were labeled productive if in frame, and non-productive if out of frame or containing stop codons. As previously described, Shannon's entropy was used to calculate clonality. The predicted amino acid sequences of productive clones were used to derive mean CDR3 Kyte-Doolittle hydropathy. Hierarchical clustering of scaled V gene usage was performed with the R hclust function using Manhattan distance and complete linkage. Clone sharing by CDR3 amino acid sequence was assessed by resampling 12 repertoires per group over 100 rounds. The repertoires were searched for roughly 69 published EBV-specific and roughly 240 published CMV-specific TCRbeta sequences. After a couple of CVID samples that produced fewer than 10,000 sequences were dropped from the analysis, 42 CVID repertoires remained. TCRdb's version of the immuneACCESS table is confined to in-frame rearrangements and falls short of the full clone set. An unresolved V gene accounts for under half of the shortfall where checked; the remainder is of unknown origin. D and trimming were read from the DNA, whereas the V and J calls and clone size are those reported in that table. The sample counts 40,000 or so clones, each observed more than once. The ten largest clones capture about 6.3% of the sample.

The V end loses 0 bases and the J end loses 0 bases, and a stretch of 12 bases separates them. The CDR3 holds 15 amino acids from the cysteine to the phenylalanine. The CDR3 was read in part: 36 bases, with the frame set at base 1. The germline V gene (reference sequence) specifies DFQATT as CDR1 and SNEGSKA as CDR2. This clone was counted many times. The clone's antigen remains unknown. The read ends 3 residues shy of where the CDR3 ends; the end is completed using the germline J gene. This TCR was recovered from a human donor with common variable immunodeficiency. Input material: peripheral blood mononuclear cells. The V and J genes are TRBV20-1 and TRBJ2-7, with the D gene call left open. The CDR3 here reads CSARDYKTNSYEQYF. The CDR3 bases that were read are TGCAGTGCTAGAGATTATAAAACAAACTCCTACGAG.